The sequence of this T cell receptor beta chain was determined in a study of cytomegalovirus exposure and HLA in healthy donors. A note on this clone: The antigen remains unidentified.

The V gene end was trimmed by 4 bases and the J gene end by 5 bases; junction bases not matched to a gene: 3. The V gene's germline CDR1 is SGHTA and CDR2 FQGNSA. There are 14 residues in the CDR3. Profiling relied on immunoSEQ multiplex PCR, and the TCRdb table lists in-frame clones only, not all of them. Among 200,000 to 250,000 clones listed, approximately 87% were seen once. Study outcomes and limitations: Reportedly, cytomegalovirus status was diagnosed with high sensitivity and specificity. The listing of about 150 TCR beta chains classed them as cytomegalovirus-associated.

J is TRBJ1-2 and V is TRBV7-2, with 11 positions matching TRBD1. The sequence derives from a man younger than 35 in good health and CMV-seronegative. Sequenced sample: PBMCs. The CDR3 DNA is TGTGCCAGCAGCTCGGGACAGGGGGGGTATGGCTACACCTTC. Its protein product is CASSSGQGGYGYTF.